Listed below are T cell receptor beta chains from one sample, sequenced in a study of T-cell reconstitution after alpha-beta-depleted transplantation in children. TCRdb recomputed calls from the PCR reads with MiXCR, one row per CDR3 protein. The profile shows about 610,000 distinct CDR3 sequences, roughly a tenth of them singletons. Sequenced material: PBMCs from the stem cell graft donor, taken from the stem cell graft. The source of these receptors is a human donor who donated a stem cell graft to a child with acute myeloid leukemia. Each CDR3 is given with its conserved first and last residue. Each record gives: J gene, V gene, CDR3 length, CDR3 protein.

TRBJ2-7 TRBV12-3/TRBV12-4 13 CASSFVPVVEQYF
TRBJ1-1 TRBV12-3/TRBV12-4 12 CASSLRGTEAFF
TRBJ2-3 TRBV10-3 16 CAISDPGTSGSDAQYF
TRBJ1-4 TRBV11-2 14 CASSSQGKDEKLFF
TRBJ1-5 TRBV20-1 13 CSARPDGDQPQHF
TRBJ2-7 TRBV29-1 10 CSVGQYEQYF
TRBJ2-2 TRBV7-3 15 CASSLLAGASGELFF
TRBJ1-4 TRBV7-9 15 CASSLGQGEGEKLFF
TRBJ2-3 TRBV11-2 19 CASSLVGTSGRTSTDTQYF
TRBJ2-3 TRBV6-1 14 CASSSVRSTDTQYF
TRBJ2-6 TRBV5-6 17 CASSSGDKLVGANVLTF
TRBJ2-7 TRBV20-1 17 CSAPWTSGRMEPYEQYF
TRBJ1-2 TRBV19 13 CASTEGANYGYTF
TRBJ1-2 TRBV20-1 13 CSARDSQDYGYTF
TRBJ2-2 TRBV7-2 14 CASSFGIPTGELFF
TRBJ2-2 TRBV6-5 15 CASSSRLMNTGELFF
TRBJ2-7 TRBV4-3 12 CASSQGQGEQYF
TRBJ2-5 TRBV5-1 13 CASSLYGRGTQYF
TRBJ2-3 TRBV7-2 14 CASRGGRATDTQYF
TRBJ2-1 TRBV25-1 13 CASIAGRKNEQFF
TRBJ1-5 TRBV27 21 CASSPLRRDREGQAGNQPQHF
TRBJ2-5 TRBV7-9 14 CASSLASGQETQYF
TRBJ2-1 TRBV5-6 15 CASSLIYGGGNEQFF
TRBJ2-3 TRBV7-2 14 CASSSAGGWDTQYF
TRBJ2-5 TRBV5-1 16 CASSLGLAFGRETQYF
TRBJ1-5 TRBV7-9 13 CASSLVETGGQHF
TRBJ1-2 TRBV29-1 12 CSVEVTGYGYTF
TRBJ1-2 TRBV20-1 16 CSARDHRDSPLYGYTF